The source of this TCR beta chain is a study of blood T cell repertoires in COVID-19. Clones were sequenced by immunoSEQ multiplex PCR, and TCRdb holds only the in-frame ones, with some missing. Seen here are over 110,000 clones, under 90% observed once, and the top ten hold 3% to 4%. Trimming cost V 0 bases and J 2 bases; bases outside gene matches: 9. The CDR3 runs to 18 residues. The germline gives CDR1 SGHNT, CDR2 YYREEE (reference sequence). Recruitment covered about 25 US areas and drew participants whose ages spanned roughly 18 to 100 years. The chain uses TRBV5-4 and TRBJ2-2; 8 bases are shared with TRBD1. The TCR originated in a man aged 50 or older in a cohort exposed to, infected with or recovered from COVID-19 (not recorded which). The sample was PBMCs or T cells enriched from blood (not recorded which). The CDR3 loop is CASSLGRGGTGNTGELFF. The CDR3 DNA reads as TGTGCCAGCAGCTTGGGACGCGGCGGGACAGGAAACACCGGGGAGCTGTTTTTT.